This T cell receptor beta chain originates from a study of CD8+CD57+ T cells in acquired aplastic anemia. About the research overall: DNA from sorted CD4+ and CD8+ cells averaged around 3.5 ug. Study observations and caveats: Patients and controls turned out to have more than 25 CD8+ CDR3 sequences in common. Between patients and controls, CD8+ Simpson's diversity did not vary significantly.

Germline CDR1 SNHLY, CDR2 FYNNEI. The CDR3 covers 14 residues. Trimming pared 8 bases from V and 7 bases from J, leaving 17 bases between. This clonotype was observed many times. Its target is not known. CDR3 and TCR beta VDJ profiling relied on a genomic DNA template. Using its own MiXCR run on the reads, TCRdb lists one record per CDR3 protein. The table includes approximately 190,000 distinct CDR3 sequences, around 45% detected once. Sequencing was done on patients that had shown CD8+CD57+ cell expansion by flow cytometry. Prior therapy had not been administered to any patient at the time of blood sampling.

The TCR was taken from a human donor with aplastic anemia. Sample: sorted CD4+, CD8+, or CD8+CD57+ T cells (not recorded which) from PBMCs. The chain couples TRBV2 to TRBJ2-2; D is undetermined. The CDR3 coding sequence is TGTGCCAGCGGCCTCAATAACTTCGGCGGGGAGCTGTTTTTT. It is translated as CASGLNNFGGELFF.